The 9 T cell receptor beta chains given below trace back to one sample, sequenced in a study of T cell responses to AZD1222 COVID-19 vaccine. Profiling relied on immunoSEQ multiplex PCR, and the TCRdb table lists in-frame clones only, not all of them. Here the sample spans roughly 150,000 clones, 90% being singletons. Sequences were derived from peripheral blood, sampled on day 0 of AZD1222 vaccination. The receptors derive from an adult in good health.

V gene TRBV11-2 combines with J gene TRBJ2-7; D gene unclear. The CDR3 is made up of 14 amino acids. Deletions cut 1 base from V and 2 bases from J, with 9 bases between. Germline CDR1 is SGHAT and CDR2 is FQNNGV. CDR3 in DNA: TGTGCCAGCAGCTTAGGGCCGGCCGCCTACGAGCAGTACTTC. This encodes CASSLGPAAYEQYF.

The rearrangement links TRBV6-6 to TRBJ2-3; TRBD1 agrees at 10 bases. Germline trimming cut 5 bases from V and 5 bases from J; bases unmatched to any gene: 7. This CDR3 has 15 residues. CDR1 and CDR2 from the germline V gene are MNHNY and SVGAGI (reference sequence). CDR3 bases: TGTGCCAGCAGTGCGGACAGGGGGTTTGGAGATACGCAGTATTTT. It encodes CASSADRGFGDTQYF.

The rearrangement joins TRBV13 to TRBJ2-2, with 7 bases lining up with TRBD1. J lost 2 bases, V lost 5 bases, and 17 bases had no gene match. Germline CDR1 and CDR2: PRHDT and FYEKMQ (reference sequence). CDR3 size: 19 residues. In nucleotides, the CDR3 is TGTGCCAGCAGCCCTCTCCCCAGGACAGGCCAAACAAACACCGGGGAGCTGTTTTTT. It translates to CASSPLPRTGQTNTGELFF.

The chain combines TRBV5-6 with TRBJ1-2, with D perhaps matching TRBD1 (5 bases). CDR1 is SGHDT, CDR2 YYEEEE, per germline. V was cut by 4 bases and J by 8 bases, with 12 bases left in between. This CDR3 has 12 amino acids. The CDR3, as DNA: TGTGCCAGCAGCAGGGCCCCAGGGGGCTACACCTTC. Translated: CASSRAPGGYTF.

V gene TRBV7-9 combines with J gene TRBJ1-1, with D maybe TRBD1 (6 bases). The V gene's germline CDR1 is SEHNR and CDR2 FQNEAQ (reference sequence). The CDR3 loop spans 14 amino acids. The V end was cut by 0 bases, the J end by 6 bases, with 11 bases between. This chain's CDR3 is CASSLAEQGPEAFF. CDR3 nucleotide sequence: TGTGCCAGCAGCTTAGCGGAACAGGGCCCTGAAGCTTTCTTT.

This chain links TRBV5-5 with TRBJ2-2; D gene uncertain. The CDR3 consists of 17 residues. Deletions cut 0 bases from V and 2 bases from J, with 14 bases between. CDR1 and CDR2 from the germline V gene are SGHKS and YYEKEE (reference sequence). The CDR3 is CASSLGFANLNTGELFF. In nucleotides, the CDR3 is TGTGCCAGCAGCTTGGGCTTCGCAAATTTAAACACCGGGGAGCTGTTTTTT.

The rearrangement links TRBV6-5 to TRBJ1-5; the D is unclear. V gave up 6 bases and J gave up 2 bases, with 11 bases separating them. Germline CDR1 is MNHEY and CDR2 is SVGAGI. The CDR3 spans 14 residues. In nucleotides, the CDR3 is TGTGCCAGCAGGCCAGCTAAGGGCAATCAGCCCCAGCATTTT. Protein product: CASRPAKGNQPQHF.

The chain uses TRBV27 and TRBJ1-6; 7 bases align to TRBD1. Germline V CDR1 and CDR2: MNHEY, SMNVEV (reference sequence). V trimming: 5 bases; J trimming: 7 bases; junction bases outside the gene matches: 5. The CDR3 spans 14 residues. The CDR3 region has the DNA TGTGCCAGCAGTGGGGCACAGGGGAATTCACCCCTCCACTTT. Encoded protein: CASSGAQGNSPLHF.

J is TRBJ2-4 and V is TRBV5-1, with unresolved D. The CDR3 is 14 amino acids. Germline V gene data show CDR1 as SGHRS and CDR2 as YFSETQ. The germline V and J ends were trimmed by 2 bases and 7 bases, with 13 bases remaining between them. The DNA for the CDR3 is TGCGCCAGCAGCTTTACCCCCAAAGGCAACATTCAGTACTTC. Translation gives CASSFTPKGNIQYF.